This T cell receptor beta chain was identified during a study of blood T cell repertoires in COVID-19. Study background: Nucleic acid was either cDNA or gDNA, and it came from T cells, B-cell-depleted T cells, or PBMCs.

Trimming took 3 bases from V and 2 from J, leaving 22 bases between them. CDR1 and CDR2 from the germline V gene are KGHSH and LQKENI. The CDR3 totals 18 residues. Sequencing used immunoSEQ multiplex PCR; TCRdb keeps in-frame clones, though not all of them. The sample lists more than 65,000 clones; around nine tenths were seen once. This TCR came from a human donor in a cohort sampled during active COVID-19. Input material: peripheral blood. The rearrangement joins TRBV18 to TRBJ1-1; D gene uncertain. CDR3 residues: CASSPLRAQNTQNTEAFF. CDR3 nucleotide sequence: TGTGCCAGCTCACCCCTCCGAGCCCAAAATACGCAAAACACTGAAGCTTTCTTT.